Following are 12 T cell receptor beta chains from one sample sequenced in a study of T cells in pancreatic ductal adenocarcinoma (TCRdb year 2017). Libraries were made using the immunoSEQ multiplex PCR assay. As stored in TCRdb, this immuneACCESS dataset retains in-frame rearrangements with V and J assigned. A fraction of the clones does not appear; measured against another copy, unresolved V genes explain less than half of the discrepancy, and the remainder lacks a known reason. This sample lists just under 30,000 clones; roughly nine tenths were detected once. The top ten constitute roughly 2% of the sample. Selected pancreatic ductal adenocarcinoma patients had undergone surgery without neoadjuvant therapy. Sequencing was performed on PBMCs. These TCRs come from a human donor with pancreatic ductal adenocarcinoma.

This clone appeared once. The CDR3 region has the DNA TGTGCCAGTAGTAAATTGACCACAGATACGCAGTATTTT. Its protein product is CASSKLTTDTQYF. This sequence joins TRBV19 and TRBJ2-3; D is unclear. V lost 4 bases and J 2 bases, leaving 7 bases between the germline ends. Germline V gene sequence: CDR1 LNHDA, CDR2 SQIVND (reference sequence). CDR3 length equals 13 residues.

The V gene is TRBV7-2, the J gene TRBJ2-5, with TRBD2 as a possible D gene (6 bases). Per the germline V gene, CDR1 is SGHTA and CDR2 is FQGNSA. V lost 5 bases and J 1 base, leaving 17 bases between the germline ends. The CDR3 is made up of 16 amino acids. CDR3 nucleotides: TGTGCCAGCAGCCAAAGATCCCGGGGGTTCCAAGAGACCCAGTACTTC. This sequence encodes CASSQRSRGFQETQYF.

V is TRBV7-3 and J is TRBJ1-4; no definite D call. CDR1 is SGHTA and CDR2 is FQGTGA in the germline V gene. The CDR3 runs to 14 residues. V was shortened by 5 bases and J by 5 bases, with 12 bases between the two germline ends. CDR3 coding DNA: TGTGCCAGCAGCGAGAAAAGCCAGAATGAAAAACTGTTTTTT. Protein: CASSEKSQNEKLFF.

The chain has TRBV28 and TRBJ2-1, with 8 nucleotides matching TRBD1. V trimming: 5 bases; J trimming: 5 bases; junction bases outside the gene matches: 11. This CDR3 spans 16 amino acids. Germline values: CDR1 MDHEN, CDR2 SYDVKM. CDR3 sequence (DNA): TGTGCCAGCAGTAAACCCCGGGACAGGTTTCACAATGAGCAGTTCTTC. This gives the protein CASSKPRDRFHNEQFF.

The chain recombines TRBV7-6 with TRBJ2-7; D remains ambiguous. The CDR3 contains 13 residues. Germline-derived CDR1 and CDR2 are SGHVS and FNYEAQ. V lost 1 base and J lost 6, with 10 bases in between. The CDR3 is CASSLVVLSEQYF. The CDR3 DNA reads TGTGCCAGCAGCTTAGTGGTCTTAAGCGAGCAGTACTTC.

The chain uses TRBV7-9 and TRBJ1-5; tentatively, D is TRBD1 (5 bases). Germline V gene lookup returns CDR1 SEHNR and CDR2 FQNEAQ (reference sequence). The CDR3 is 15 amino acids. The V end lost 1 base, the J end lost 1 base, and 8 bases lay between the germline ends. The CDR3: CASSLGPGSNQPQHF. The CDR3 DNA reads as TGTGCCAGCAGCTTAGGGCCAGGGAGCAATCAGCCCCAGCATTTT.

This clone was counted once. The junction departs from the called germline gene at one end, perhaps through a read error. The rearrangement links TRBV4-1 to TRBJ2-4, with D possibly TRBD1 on 6 matching bases. This CDR3 contains 14 residues. The V gene's germline CDR1 is MGHRA and CDR2 YSYEKL. In DNA form, the CDR3 reads TGCGCCAGCAGCCAAGGGACAGCCGAAAACATTCAGTACTTC. Protein product: CASSQGTAENIQYF.

The V and J genes are TRBV4-3 and TRBJ2-2, with TRBD2 matching 9 bases. Trimming at V came to 1 base and at J to 5 bases, leaving 11 bases not matched to a gene. Looked up from germline, CDR1 is LGHNA and CDR2 is YSLEER. The CDR3 is made up of 18 amino acids. CDR3 loop: CASSQGSPYSGSTGELFF. The CDR3 DNA reads as TGCGCCAGCAGCCAAGGGTCGCCATATAGCGGGAGTACCGGGGAGCTGTTTTTT.

The chain carries TRBV7-2 and TRBJ2-5; D may be TRBD1 (5 bases). Germline lookup yields CDR1 SGHTA and CDR2 FQGNSA. Trimming removed 0 bases from V and 1 base from J, with 6 bases in between. CDR3 length: 14 amino acids. This chain's CDR3 is CASSLARGQETQYF. CDR3 nucleotides: TGTGCCAGCAGCTTAGCTAGGGGCCAAGAGACCCAGTACTTC.

The chain has TRBV28 and TRBJ1-1; 10 bases map to TRBD1. V lost 3 bases to trimming and J lost 5 bases; unmatched junction nucleotides: 9. The CDR3 has 16 residues. Germline loops: CDR1 MDHEN, CDR2 SYDVKM. The CDR3 loop is CASSFVTGGAGTEAFF. CDR3 in DNA: TGTGCCAGCAGTTTTGTGACAGGGGGCGCGGGGACTGAAGCTTTCTTT.

The chain joins TRBV28 to TRBJ2-7, with 13 bases aligning to TRBD2. This CDR3 comprises 15 residues. The germline CDR1 and CDR2 sequences are MDHEN and SYDVKM. V lost 6 bases, J lost 1 base, and 3 bases stayed unmatched. In DNA form, the CDR3 reads TGTGCCAGCAGCAAGACTAGCGGGAGGTCCTACGAGCAGTACTTC. This gives the protein CASSKTSGRSYEQYF.

The rearrangement uses TRBV25-1 and TRBJ1-1; D gene ambiguous. The CDR3 is made up of 14 amino acids. Between the trimmed V and J ends, which lost 8 bases and 1 base, there was a span of 14 bases. CDR1 and CDR2 (germline): MGHDK, SYGVNS. The chain's CDR3 is CASAPMRTNTEAFF. CDR3 nucleotide sequence: TGTGCCAGCGCCCCAATGCGGACGAACACTGAAGCTTTCTTT.